This T cell receptor beta chain was recovered during a study of sequential checkpoint blockade in melanoma. On the study more broadly: Maintenance nivolumab came after either treatment sequence.

Treatment indicated: randomized to nivolumab then ipilimumab (arm A) or the reverse (arm B). Patients had received no earlier DNA-damaging chemotherapy. Only in-frame clones appear in the TCRdb table, and some are missing; sequencing was by immunoSEQ multiplex PCR. Among about 20,000 clones, 82% were seen once, and the ten largest hold around 50%. Germline CDR1 and CDR2: LGHNA and YSLEER. V was cut by 1 base and J by 3 bases, with 9 bases left in between. The CDR3 runs 15 residues. The sample was CD8+ T cells sorted from blood (inferred from file names), taken from a patient given nivolumab and ipilimumab in sequence. V gene TRBV4-3 combines with J gene TRBJ2-2, with D perhaps TRBD2 (5 bases). The source of this sequence is a human donor with melanoma. CDR3 region: CASSQALGDTGELFF. The CDR3 DNA sequence: TGCGCCAGCAGCCAAGCCCTGGGAGACACCGGGGAGCTGTTTTTT.